This T cell receptor beta chain was identified during a study of multiple sclerosis patients with progressive multifocal leukoencephalopathy. Study conclusions and caveats: PML-onset expanded TRB clones were detectable before and during natalizumab therapy. TRBV and TRBJ usage showed no common pattern when PML developed.

Synthetic inline TR CDR3 controls covering all V-J pairings were spiked into each PCR. Sequencing used immunoSEQ multiplex PCR; TCRdb keeps in-frame clones, though not all of them. The sample shows about 31,000 clones, roughly 86% of them seen only once. With regard to this clone: Its antigen is not known.

The time point denotes: time of PML onset. The T3 samples were drawn when PML began. Germline CDR1 is SGHTA and CDR2 is FQGNSA. V was clipped by 5 bases and J by 8 bases; unmatched bases: 5. This CDR3 has 15 residues. The genes are TRBV7-2 and TRBJ2-4; 14 bases fit TRBD2. The TCR sequence derives from a woman aged 40 to 49 with progressive multifocal leukoencephalopathy. This specimen consisted of PBMCs, obtained from a patient treated with natalizumab. The CDR3 DNA follows: TGTGCCAGCAGCCCCGGGACTAGCGGGGGACACATTCAGTACTTC. Its protein is CASSPGTSGGHIQYF.